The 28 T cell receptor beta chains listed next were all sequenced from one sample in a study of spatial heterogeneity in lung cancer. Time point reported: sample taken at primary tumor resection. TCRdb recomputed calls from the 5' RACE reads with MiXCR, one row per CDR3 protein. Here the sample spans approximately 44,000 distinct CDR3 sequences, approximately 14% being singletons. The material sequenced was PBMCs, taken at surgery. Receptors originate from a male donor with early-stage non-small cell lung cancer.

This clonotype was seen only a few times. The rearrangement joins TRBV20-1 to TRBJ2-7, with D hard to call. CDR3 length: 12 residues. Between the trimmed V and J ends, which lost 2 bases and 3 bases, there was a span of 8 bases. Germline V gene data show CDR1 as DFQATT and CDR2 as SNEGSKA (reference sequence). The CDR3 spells CSARSLGYEQYF. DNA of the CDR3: TGCAGTGCTAGATCCCTGGGCTACGAGCAGTACTTC.

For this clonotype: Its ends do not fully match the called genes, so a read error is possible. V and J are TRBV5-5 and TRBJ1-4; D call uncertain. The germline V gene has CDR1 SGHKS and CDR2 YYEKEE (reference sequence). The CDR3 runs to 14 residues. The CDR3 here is CTSRSLATNEKLFF. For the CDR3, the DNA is TGTACCAGCCGGAGTCTCGCAACTAATGAAAAACTGTTTTTT.

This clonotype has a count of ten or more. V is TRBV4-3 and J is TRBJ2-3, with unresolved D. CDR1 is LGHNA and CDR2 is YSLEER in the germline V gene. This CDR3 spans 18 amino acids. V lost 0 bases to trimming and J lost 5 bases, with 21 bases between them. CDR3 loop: CASSQDYLSQAPEDTQYF. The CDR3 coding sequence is TGCGCCAGCAGCCAAGATTATTTGTCGCAGGCTCCGGAAGATACGCAGTATTTT.

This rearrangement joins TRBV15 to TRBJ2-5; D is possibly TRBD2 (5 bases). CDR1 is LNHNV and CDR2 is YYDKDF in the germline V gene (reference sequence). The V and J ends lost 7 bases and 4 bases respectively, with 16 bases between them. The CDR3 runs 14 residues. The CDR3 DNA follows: TGTGCCACCAACACTCGGGTCGGGGTAGAGACCCAGTACTTC. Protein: CATNTRVGVETQYF.

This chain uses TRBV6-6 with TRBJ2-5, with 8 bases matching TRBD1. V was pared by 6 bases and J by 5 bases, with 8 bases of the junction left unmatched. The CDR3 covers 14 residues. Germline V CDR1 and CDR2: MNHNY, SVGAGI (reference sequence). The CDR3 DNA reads TGTGCCAGCAGCTGGGGACAGGTCCAGGAGACCCAGTACTTC. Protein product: CASSWGQVQETQYF.

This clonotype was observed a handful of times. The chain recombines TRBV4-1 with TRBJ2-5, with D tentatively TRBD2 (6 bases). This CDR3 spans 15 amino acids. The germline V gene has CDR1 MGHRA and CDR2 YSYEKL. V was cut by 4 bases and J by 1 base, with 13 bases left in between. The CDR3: CASSPPGTLQETQYF. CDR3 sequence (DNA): TGCGCCAGCAGCCCACCCGGGACTCTCCAAGAGACCCAGTACTTC.

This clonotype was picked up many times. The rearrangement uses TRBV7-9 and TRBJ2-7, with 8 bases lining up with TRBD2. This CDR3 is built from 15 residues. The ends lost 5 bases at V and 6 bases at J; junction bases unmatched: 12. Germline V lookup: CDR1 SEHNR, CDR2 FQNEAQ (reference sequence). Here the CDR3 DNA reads TGTGCCAGCAGCCCGGCGGGGGGTCCCAGCGGCGAGCAGTACTTC. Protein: CASSPAGGPSGEQYF.

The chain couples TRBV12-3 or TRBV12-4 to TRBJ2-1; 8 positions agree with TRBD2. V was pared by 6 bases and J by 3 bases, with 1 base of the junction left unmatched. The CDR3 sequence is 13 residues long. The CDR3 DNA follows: TGTGCCAGCAGGACTAGCGTCTACAATGAGCAGTTCTTC. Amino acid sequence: CASRTSVYNEQFF.

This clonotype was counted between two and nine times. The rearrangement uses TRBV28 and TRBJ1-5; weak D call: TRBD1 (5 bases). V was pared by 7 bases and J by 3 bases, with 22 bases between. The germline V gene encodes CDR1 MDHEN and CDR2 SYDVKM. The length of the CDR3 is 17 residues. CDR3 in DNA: TGTGCCAGCAATACACCAGGGACGGCAGATCCCAATCAGCCCCAGCATTTT. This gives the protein CASNTPGTADPNQPQHF.

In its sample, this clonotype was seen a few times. The chain's CDR3 is CASSPLTVLQETQYF. The CDR3 DNA follows: TGTGCCAGCAGCCCGTTGACAGTTCTCCAAGAGACCCAGTACTTC. V and J are TRBV7-8 and TRBJ2-5, with D possibly being TRBD1 (5 bases). The CDR3 sequence is 15 residues long. The V gene lost 5 bases and the J gene lost 1 base, with 14 bases spanning the gap. Germline V gene sequence: CDR1 SGHVS, CDR2 FQNEAQ.

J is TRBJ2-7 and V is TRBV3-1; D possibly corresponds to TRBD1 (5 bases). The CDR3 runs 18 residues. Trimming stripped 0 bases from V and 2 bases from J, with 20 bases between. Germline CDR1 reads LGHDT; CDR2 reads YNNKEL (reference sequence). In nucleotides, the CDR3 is TGTGCCAGCAGCCAAGAAACCCCAGACAGTCTATATCCCTACGAGCAGTACTTC. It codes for CASSQETPDSLYPYEQYF.

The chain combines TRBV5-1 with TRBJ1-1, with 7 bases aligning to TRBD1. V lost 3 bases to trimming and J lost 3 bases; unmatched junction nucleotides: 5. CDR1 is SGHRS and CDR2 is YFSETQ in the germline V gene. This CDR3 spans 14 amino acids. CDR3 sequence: CASSSSGGDTEAFF. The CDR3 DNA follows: TGCGCCAGCAGCTCTTCAGGGGGAGACACTGAAGCTTTCTTT.

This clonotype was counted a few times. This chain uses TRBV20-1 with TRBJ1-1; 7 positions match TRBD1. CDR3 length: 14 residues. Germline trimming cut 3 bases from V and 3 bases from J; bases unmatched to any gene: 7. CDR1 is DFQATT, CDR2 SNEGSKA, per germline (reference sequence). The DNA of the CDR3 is TGCAGTGCTAGGCAGGGGGACAGAGACACTGAAGCTTTCTTT. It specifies CSARQGDRDTEAFF.

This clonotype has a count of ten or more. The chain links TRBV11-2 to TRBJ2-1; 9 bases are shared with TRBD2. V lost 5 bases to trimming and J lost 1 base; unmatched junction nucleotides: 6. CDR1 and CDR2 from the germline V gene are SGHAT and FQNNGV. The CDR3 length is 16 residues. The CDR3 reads CASSATLAGSYNEQFF. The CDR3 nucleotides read TGTGCCAGCAGCGCCACTCTAGCGGGGTCCTACAATGAGCAGTTCTTC.

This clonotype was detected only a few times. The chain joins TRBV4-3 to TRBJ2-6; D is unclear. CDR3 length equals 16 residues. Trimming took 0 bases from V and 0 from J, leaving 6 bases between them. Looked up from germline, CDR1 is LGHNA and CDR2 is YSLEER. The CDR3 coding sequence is TGCGCCAGCAGCCAAGATACGGGCTCTGGGGCCAACGTCCTGACTTTC. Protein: CASSQDTGSGANVLTF.

The CDR3 reads CASKIGTAPNYGYTF. CDR3 bases: TGCGCCAGCAAAATCGGGACAGCCCCTAACTATGGCTACACCTTC. The genes are TRBV5-1 and TRBJ1-2, with TRBD1 identical over 7 bases. Germline V CDR1 and CDR2: SGHRS, YFSETQ. The CDR3 totals 15 residues. V dropped 6 bases and J dropped 0; count of bases not matched to a gene: 8. The entire variable domain, with the rest obtained from reference TRBV5-1 and TRBJ1-2, is as follows: KAGVTQTPRYLIKTRGQQVTLSCSPISGHRSVSWYQQTPGQGLQFLFEYFSETQRNKGNFPGRFSGRQFSNSRSEMNVSTLELGDSALYLCASKIGTAPNYGYTFGSGTRLTVV.

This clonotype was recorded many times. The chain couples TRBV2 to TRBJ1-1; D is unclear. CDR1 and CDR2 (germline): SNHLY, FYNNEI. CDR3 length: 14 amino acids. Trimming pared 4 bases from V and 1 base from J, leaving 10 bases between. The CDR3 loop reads CASSGVRANTEAFF. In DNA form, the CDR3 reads TGTGCCAGCAGTGGGGTGAGAGCGAACACTGAAGCTTTCTTT.

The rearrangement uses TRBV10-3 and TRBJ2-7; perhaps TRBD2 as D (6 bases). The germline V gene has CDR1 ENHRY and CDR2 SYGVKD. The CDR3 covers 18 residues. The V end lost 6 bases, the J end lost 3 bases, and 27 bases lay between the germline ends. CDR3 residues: CAISSRRRETSLVYEQYF. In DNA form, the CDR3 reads TGTGCCATCAGCTCCCGGCGGAGGGAGACAAGTCTGGTCTACGAGCAGTACTTC.

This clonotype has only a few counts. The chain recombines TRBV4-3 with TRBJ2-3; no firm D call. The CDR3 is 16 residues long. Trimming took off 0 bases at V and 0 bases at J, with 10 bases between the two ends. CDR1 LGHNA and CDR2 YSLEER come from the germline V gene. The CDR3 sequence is CASSQEGPTSTDTQYF. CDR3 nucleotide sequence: TGCGCCAGCAGCCAAGAAGGCCCCACTAGCACAGATACGCAGTATTTT.

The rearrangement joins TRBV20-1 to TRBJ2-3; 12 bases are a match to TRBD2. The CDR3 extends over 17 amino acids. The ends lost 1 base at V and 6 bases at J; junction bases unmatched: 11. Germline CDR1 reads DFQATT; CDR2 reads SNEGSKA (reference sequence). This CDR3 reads CSARASGRDTRWDTQYF. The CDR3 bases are TGCAGTGCTAGAGCTAGCGGGAGGGATACCCGGTGGGATACGCAGTATTTT.

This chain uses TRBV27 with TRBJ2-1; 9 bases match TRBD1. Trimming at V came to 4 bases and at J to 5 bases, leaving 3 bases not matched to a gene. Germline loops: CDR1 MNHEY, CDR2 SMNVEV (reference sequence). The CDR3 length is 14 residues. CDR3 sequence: CASSSDRGDNEQFF. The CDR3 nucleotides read TGTGCCAGCAGTTCGGACAGGGGCGACAATGAGCAGTTCTTC.

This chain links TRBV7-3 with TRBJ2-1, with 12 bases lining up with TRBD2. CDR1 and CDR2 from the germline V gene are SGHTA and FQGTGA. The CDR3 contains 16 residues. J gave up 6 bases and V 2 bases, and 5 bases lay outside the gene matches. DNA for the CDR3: TGTGCCAGCAGCTTAGGCGGACTAGCGGGGACCAATGAGCAGTTCTTC. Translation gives CASSLGGLAGTNEQFF.

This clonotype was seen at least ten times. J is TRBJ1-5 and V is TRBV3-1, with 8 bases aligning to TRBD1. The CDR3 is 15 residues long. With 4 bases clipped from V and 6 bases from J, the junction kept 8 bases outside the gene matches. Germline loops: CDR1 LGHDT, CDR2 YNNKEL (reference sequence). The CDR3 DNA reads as TGTGCCAGCAGCCTCCGGACAGGGTGGGGTCAGCCCCAGCATTTT. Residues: CASSLRTGWGQPQHF.

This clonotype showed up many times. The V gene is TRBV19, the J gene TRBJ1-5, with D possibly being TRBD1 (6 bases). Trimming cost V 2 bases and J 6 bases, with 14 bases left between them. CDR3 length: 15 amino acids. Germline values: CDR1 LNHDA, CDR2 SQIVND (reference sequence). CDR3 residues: CASSIMGGLGQPQHF. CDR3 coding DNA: TGTGCCAGTAGTATAATGGGGGGGCTGGGTCAGCCCCAGCATTTT. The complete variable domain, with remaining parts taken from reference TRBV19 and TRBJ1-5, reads DGGITQSPKYLFRKEGQNVTLSCEQNLNHDAMYWYRQDPGQGLRLIYYSQIVNDFQKGDIAEGYSVSREKKESFPLTVTSAQKNPTAFYLCASSIMGGLGQPQHFGDGTRLSIL.

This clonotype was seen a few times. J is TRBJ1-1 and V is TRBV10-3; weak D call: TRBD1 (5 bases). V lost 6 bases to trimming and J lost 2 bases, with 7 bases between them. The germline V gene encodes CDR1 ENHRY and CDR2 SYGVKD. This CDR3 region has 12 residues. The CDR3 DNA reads TGTGCCATCAGGGACACCAACACTGAAGCTTTCTTT. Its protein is CAIRDTNTEAFF.

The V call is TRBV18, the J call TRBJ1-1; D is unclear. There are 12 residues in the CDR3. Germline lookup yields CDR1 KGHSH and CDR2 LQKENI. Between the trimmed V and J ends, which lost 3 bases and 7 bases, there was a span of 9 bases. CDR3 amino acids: CASSPEAIEAFF. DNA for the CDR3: TGTGCCAGCTCACCCGAGGCTATTGAAGCTTTCTTT.

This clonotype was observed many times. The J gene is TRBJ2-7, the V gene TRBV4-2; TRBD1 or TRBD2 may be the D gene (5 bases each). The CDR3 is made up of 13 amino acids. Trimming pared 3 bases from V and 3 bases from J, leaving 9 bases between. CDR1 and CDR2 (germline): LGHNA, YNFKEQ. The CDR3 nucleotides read TGTGCCAGCAGCCAGGAGGACAACTACGAGCAGTACTTC. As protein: CASSQEDNYEQYF.

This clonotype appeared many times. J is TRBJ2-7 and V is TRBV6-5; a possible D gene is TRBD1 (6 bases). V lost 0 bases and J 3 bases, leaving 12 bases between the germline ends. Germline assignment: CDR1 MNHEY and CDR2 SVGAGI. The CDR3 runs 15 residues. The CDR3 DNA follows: TGTGCCAGCAGTTACTCGAGAAGGGGGTACTACGAGCAGTACTTC. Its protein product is CASSYSRRGYYEQYF.